The T cell receptor beta chain under discussion was sequenced for a study of blood T cell repertoires in COVID-19. Profiling relied on immunoSEQ multiplex PCR, and the TCRdb table lists in-frame clones only, not all of them. The sample lists roughly 230,000 clones; about 88% were seen once. V trimming: 6 bases; J trimming: 5 bases; junction bases outside the gene matches: 2. Germline values: CDR1 LNHDA, CDR2 SQIVND (reference sequence). There are 13 residues in the CDR3. The receptor's source is a woman aged 50 to 60 who had been exposed to COVID-19. The sample consisted of PBMCs or T cells enriched from blood (not recorded which). The V gene is TRBV19, the J gene TRBJ1-5; 9 bases are a match to TRBD1. CDR3 nucleotide sequence: TGTGCCAGTAGGGACAGGGGATATCAGCCCCAGCATTTT. It yields the protein CASRDRGYQPQHF.